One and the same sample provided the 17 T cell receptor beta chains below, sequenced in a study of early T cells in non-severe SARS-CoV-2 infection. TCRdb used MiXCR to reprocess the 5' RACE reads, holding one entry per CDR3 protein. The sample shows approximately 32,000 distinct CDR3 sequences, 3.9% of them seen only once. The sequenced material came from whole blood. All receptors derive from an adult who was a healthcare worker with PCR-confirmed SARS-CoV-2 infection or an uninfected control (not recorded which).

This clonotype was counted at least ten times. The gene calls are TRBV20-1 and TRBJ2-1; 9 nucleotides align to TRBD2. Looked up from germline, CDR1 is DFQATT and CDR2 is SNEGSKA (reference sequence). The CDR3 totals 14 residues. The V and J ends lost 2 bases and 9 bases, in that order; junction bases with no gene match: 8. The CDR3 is CSARTAGLASEQFF. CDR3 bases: TGCAGTGCTAGAACCGCCGGACTAGCGAGTGAGCAGTTCTTC.

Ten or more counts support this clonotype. CDR3 nucleotide sequence: TGTGCCAGCAGCTCAAACAGGGGGCGGATTTACGAGCAGTACTTC. Its protein is CASSSNRGRIYEQYF. The chain links TRBV25-1 to TRBJ2-7; 9 positions match TRBD1. Trimming removed 6 bases from V and 4 bases from J; junction bases left unmatched: 10. The CDR3 runs to 15 residues. CDR1 and CDR2 (germline): MGHDK, SYGVNS.

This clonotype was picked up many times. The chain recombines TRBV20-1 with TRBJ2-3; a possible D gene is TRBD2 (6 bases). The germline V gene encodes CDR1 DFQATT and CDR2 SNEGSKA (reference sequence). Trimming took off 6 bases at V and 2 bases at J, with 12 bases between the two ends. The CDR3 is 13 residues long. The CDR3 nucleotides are TGCAGTGCGCCCGGGGGATTCACAGATACGCAGTATTTT. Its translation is CSAPGGFTDTQYF.

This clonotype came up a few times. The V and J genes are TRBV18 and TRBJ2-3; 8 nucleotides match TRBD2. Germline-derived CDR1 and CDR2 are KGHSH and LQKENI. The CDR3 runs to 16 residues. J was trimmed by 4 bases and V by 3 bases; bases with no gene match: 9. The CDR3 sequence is CASSPPGRGASDTQYF. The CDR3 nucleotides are TGTGCCAGCTCACCTCCGGGGCGGGGGGCCTCAGATACGCAGTATTTT.

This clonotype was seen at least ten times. CDR3 sequence: CATRGTSVYNEQFF. CDR3 nucleotide sequence: TGTGCCACCAGGGGGACTAGCGTCTACAATGAGCAGTTCTTC. The chain couples TRBV10-3 to TRBJ2-1, with TRBD2 matching 10 bases. The length of the CDR3 is 14 residues. V shed 10 bases and J 3 bases; nucleotides not matched to a gene: 6. Germline assignment: CDR1 ENHRY and CDR2 SYGVKD.

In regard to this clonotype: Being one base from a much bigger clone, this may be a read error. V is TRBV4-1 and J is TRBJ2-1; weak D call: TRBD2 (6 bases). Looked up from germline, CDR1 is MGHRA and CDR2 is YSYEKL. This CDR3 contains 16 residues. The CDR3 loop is CAGSQRISGSYNEQFF. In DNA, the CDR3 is TGCGCCGGCAGTCAAAGAATTTCCGGGAGCTACAATGAGCAGTTCTTC.

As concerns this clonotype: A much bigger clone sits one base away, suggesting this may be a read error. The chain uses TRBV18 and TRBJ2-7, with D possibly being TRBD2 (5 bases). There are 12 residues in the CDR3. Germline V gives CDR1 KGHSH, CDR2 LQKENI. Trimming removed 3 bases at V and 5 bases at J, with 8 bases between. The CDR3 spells CASSPGGHEQYF. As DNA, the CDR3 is TGTGCCAGCTCACCGGGCGGGCACGAGCAGTACTTC.

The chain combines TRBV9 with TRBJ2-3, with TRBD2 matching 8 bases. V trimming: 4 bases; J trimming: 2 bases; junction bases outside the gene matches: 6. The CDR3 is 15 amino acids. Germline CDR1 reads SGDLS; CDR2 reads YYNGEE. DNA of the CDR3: TGTGCCAGCAGCCCAACTAGCGGACTCACAGATACGCAGTATTTT. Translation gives CASSPTSGLTDTQYF. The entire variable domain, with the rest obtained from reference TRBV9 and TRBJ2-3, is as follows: DSGVTQTPKHLITATGQRVTLRCSPRSGDLSVYWYQQSLDQGLQFLIQYYNGEERAKGNILERFSAQQFPDLHSELNLSSLELGDSALYFCASSPTSGLTDTQYFGPGTRLTVL.

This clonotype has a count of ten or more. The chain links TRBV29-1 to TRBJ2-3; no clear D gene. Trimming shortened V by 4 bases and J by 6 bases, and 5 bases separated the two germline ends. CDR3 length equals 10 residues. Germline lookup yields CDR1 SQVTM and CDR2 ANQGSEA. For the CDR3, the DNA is TGCAGCGTTGTAGGGGATACGCAGTATTTT. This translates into CSVVGDTQYF.

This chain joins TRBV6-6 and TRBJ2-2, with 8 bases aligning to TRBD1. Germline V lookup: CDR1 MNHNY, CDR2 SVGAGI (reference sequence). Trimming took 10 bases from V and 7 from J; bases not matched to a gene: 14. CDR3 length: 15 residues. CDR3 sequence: CATVLRDRKGGELFF. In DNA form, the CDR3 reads TGTGCCACGGTCCTAAGGGACAGGAAAGGCGGGGAGCTGTTTTTT.

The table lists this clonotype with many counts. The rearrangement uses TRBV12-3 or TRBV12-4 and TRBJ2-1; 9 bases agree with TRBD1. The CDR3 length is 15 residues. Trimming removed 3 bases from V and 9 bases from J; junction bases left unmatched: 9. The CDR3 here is CASSFRTGGRSEQFF. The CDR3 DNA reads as TGTGCCAGCAGTTTCCGTACAGGGGGCCGAAGTGAGCAGTTCTTC.

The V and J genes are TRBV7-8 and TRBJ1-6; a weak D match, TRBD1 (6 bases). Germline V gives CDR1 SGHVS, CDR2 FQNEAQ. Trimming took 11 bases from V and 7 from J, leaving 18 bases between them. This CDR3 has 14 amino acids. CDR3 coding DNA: TGTGCCGTTTCCCCTGGACAGAGGAATTCACCCCTCCACTTT. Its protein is CAVSPGQRNSPLHF.

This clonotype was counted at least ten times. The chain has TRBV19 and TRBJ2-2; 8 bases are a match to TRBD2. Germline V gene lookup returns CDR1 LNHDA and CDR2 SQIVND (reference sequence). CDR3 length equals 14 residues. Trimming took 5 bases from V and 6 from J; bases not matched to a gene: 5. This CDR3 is CASSAGRASGELFF. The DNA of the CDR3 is TGTGCCAGTAGTGCCGGGAGGGCCTCCGGGGAGCTGTTTTTT.

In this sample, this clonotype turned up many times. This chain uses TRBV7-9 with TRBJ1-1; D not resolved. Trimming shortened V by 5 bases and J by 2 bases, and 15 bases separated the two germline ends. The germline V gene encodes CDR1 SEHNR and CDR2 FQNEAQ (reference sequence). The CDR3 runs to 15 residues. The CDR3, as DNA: TGTGCCAGCAGCCCCGTCGCCGCCCAAAACACTGAAGCTTTCTTT. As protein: CASSPVAAQNTEAFF.

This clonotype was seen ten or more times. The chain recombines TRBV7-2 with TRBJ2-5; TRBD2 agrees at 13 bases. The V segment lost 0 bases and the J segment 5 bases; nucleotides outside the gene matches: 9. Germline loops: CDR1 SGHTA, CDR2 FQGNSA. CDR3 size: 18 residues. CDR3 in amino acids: CASSLAGTSGGAQETQYF. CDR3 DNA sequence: TGTGCCAGCAGCTTAGCGGGAACTAGCGGGGGGGCCCAGGAGACCCAGTACTTC. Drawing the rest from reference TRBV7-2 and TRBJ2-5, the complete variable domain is GAGVSQSPSNKVTEKGKDVELRCDPISGHTALYWYRQSLGQGLEFLIYFQGNSAPDKSGLPSDRFSAERTGGSVSTLTIQRTQQEDSAVYLCASSLAGTSGGAQETQYFGPGTRLLVL.

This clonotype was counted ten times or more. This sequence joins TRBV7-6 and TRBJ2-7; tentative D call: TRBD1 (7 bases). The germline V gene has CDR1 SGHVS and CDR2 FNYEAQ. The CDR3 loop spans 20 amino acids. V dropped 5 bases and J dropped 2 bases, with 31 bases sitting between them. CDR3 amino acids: CASSPPVAGGTSGDPYEQYF. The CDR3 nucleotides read TGTGCCAGCAGCCCCCCTGTAGCAGGGGGTACTTCGGGGGACCCCTACGAGCAGTACTTC.

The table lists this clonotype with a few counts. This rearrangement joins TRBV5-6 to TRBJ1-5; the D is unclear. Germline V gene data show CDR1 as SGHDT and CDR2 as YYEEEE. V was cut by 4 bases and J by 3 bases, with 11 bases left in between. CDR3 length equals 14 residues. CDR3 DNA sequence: TGTGCCAGCAGCCCGTGGCAGGTCAATCAGCCCCAGCATTTT. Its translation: CASSPWQVNQPQHF.